This T cell receptor beta chain was sequenced during a study of T-cell memory formation after mild COVID-19. General study points: Clones contracting day 15 to 85 were balanced CD4/CD8; later expanders leaned CD4+. Some clones that responded were present in memory (sampled pre-infection), which suggests cross-reactive memory joined.

The TCR alpha and TCR beta cDNA libraries, bearing sample barcodes and UMIs, were generated by 5'RACE using constant-segment primers. TCRdb called the 5' RACE reads again in MiXCR, with one record for every CDR3 protein. The sample includes a few hundred thousand distinct CDR3 sequences, 16% of them seen just once. Germline CDR1 SGHRS, CDR2 YFSETQ. The CDR3 contains 18 residues. V was clipped by 0 bases and J by 11 bases, with 27 bases between them. On this clonotype itself: Its antigen is undetermined.

The gene calls are TRBV5-1 and TRBJ2-1; D may be TRBD1 (6 bases). Input material: PBMCs or a T cell subset sorted from them (not recorded which). The source of this sequence is a man between 18 and 35 years old who had mild COVID-19 (a few samples of this study predate the infection). Cell type and time point are not known. CDR3 DNA: TGCGCCAGCAGCTTGGTTTTTACAGGGTTACAGCGGAGCCGACAGCAGTTCTTC. It translates to CASSLVFTGLQRSRQQFF.